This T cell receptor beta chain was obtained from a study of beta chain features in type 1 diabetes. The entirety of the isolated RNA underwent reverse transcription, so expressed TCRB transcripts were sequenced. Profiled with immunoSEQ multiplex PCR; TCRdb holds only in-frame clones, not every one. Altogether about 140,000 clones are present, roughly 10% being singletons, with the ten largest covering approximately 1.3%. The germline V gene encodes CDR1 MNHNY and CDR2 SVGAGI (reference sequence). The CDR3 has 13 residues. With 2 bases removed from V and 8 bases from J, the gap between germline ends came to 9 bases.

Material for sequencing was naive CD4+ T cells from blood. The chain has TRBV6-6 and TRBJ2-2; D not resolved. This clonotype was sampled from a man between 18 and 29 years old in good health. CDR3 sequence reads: CASSYPPTGELFF. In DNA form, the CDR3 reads TGTGCCAGCAGTTACCCTCCGACAGGGGAGCTGTTTTTT.